The rows below give T cell receptor beta chains drawn from one sample of a study of PD-1 blockade in classical Hodgkin lymphoma. Produced via immunoSEQ multiplex PCR; TCRdb's table is partial and in-frame only. The data show fewer than 40,000 clones, 75% to 90% seen once. The sequenced sample was CD4+ T cells from blood. Every receptor here comes from a human donor with classical Hodgkin lymphoma. The conserved cysteine and the conserved F or W are not part of the CDR3 here. Fields, in order: V gene, J gene, CDR3 protein.

TRBV5-6	TRBJ2-7	ASSLSYRGLYEQY
TRBV29-1	TRBJ2-5	SVAGSGGMGQETQY
TRBV4-2	TRBJ2-3	ASSQVGGGPTDTQY
TRBV5-4	TRBJ2-3	ASSYSGVGTDTQY
TRBV27	TRBJ2-2	ASSFQGFRTGELF
TRBV28	TRBJ1-2	ASSLAGTGGAGYT
TRBV5-1	TRBJ2-5	ASRDSGSRETQY
TRBV6-1	TRBJ2-7	ASGKGDREYEQY
TRBV11-3	TRBJ2-5	ASSRTGPGGGETQY
TRBV6-1	TRBJ1-2	ASTPSGVGEYGYT
TRBV18	TRBJ1-1	ASSPGNTEAF
TRBV6-5	TRBJ2-7	ASRRLAGVHEQY
TRBV5-4	TRBJ2-7	ASSAPGTGSSYEQY
TRBV6-1	TRBJ2-5	ASTQLGGQTQY
TRBV7-9	TRBJ2-2	ASSFEYGGELF
TRBV11-2	TRBJ1-2	ASSLDRRDYGYT
TRBV18	TRBJ1-1	ASSPRAGTGMNTEAF
TRBV5-1	TRBJ1-2	ASSVPDYGYT
TRBV11-2	TRBJ1-1	ASSLESGYRAEAF
TRBV19	TRBJ2-7	ASSPPGGPYEQY
TRBV5-1	TRBJ2-1	ASSPQGPFYNEQF
TRBV10-3	TRBJ1-2	AISEGSRGYT
TRBV15	TRBJ1-2	ATALHGQRYGYT
TRBV7-9	TRBJ2-5	ASSSDLGEETQY
TRBV4-2	TRBJ1-2	ASSRWEGDGYT
TRBV30	TRBJ1-1	ACRPLPSGSWTEAF
TRBV6-6	TRBJ1-1	ASSYFAGLNTEAF
TRBV27	TRBJ1-6	ASGRKDSYNSPLH
TRBV29-1	TRBJ1-1	SVSTVTEAF
TRBV2	TRBJ1-1	ASSAEQGSEAF
TRBV10-3	TRBJ1-5	AISGDRVQPQH
TRBV5-1	TRBJ2-1	ASSLVDRNNEQF
TRBV6-1	TRBJ1-5	ASSRGETGNQPQH
TRBV5-1	TRBJ2-1	ASSTLSGGFSYNEQF
TRBV28	TRBJ2-3	ASSFSDTRGADTQY
TRBV10-3	TRBJ2-3	AMAKSGTDTQY
TRBV5-1	TRBJ2-5	ASSVSDLAGGRKTQY
TRBV19	TRBJ1-2	ASTPYGIKANYGYT
TRBV7-2	TRBJ1-1	ASSLYVRIEGGEAF
TRBV7-9	TRBJ2-5	ASSLSGEETQY
TRBV28	TRBJ1-5	ATRRGGSNQPQH
TRBV5-1	TRBJ2-3	ASSLVLQGLGDTQY
TRBV7-9	TRBJ1-6	ASSPRRDNSPLH
TRBV9	TRBJ1-1	ASSATGDTEAF
TRBV19	TRBJ2-1	ASSDSGPPYNEQF
TRBV27	TRBJ1-3	ASSSLGRQAGGNTIY
TRBV29-1	TRBJ2-3	SVEEGGHPTQY
TRBV7-2	TRBJ2-6	ASSPQDSGANVLT
TRBV6-5	TRBJ1-2	ASSPGQAYGYT
TRBV6-5	TRBJ2-7	ASSPSTSSYEQY
TRBV19	TRBJ2-7	ASSPSGLYEQY
TRBV29-1	TRBJ1-2	SVDQRPYGYT